Shown below are 25 T cell receptor beta chains from a single sample sequenced in a study of chemoradiotherapy in HPV16-positive cancers. The assay was immunoSEQ multiplex PCR, and TCRdb's table has in-frame clones only and misses some. The table has several thousand clones, around 94% seen once. The material was obtained from a patient who underwent chemoradiotherapy. All receptors derive from a human donor with HPV-associated anogenital cancer.

The J gene is TRBJ1-1, the V gene TRBV29-1; TRBD1 aligns across 9 bases. After removal of 6 bases from V and 8 bases from J, the junction contained 19 bases not matched to a gene. The germline CDR1 and CDR2 sequences are SQVTM and ANQGSEA. This CDR3 comprises 16 residues. The CDR3 region is CSVVGGTGRLIGEAFF. CDR3 DNA sequence: TGCAGCGTCGTAGGTGGGACAGGGCGTTTAATAGGGGAAGCTTTCTTT.

In DNA form, the CDR3 reads TGTGCCAGCAGTTTAAGTTTCCTCTACAATGAGCAGTTCTTC. Residues: CASSLSFLYNEQFF. The genes are TRBV27 and TRBJ2-1; no reliable D call. Germline values: CDR1 MNHEY, CDR2 SMNVEV (reference sequence). Trimming cost V 2 bases and J 3 bases, with 8 bases left between them. The CDR3 covers 14 residues.

This clone was observed a single time. This chain links TRBV2 with TRBJ1-2, with 12 nucleotides matching TRBD1. The ends lost 6 bases at V and 5 bases at J; junction bases unmatched: 4. Germline lookup yields CDR1 SNHLY and CDR2 FYNNEI. The CDR3 length is 14 residues. Here the CDR3 DNA reads TGTGCCAGCAGGGGGACAGGGGGCGCTTATGGCTACACCTTC. Its translation: CASRGTGGAYGYTF.

The chain joins TRBV10-3 to TRBJ2-1; D unresolved. V lost 6 bases, J lost 10 bases, and 10 bases lay in between. Germline lookup yields CDR1 ENHRY and CDR2 SYGVKD. The CDR3 loop spans 11 amino acids. CDR3 DNA: TGTGCCATCAGCTTTAGTCAGGAGCAGTTCTTC. This sequence encodes CAISFSQEQFF.

The chain links TRBV19 to TRBJ2-5; TRBD1 is a possible D gene (7 bases). The DNA end is a closer match to TRBJ2-7, so the J assignment may be wrong. Germline CDR1 reads LNHDA; CDR2 reads SQIVND (reference sequence). The CDR3 is made up of 15 amino acids. CDR3 residues: CASSSSGGYSYEQYF. For the CDR3, the DNA is TGTGCCAGTAGTTCCTCAGGGGGGTACTCCTACGAGCAGTACTTC.

The chain recombines TRBV29-1 with TRBJ2-3; D not certain. CDR1 and CDR2 (germline): SQVTM, ANQGSEA. CDR3 length equals 12 residues. V was shortened by 5 bases and J by 2 bases, with 8 bases between the two germline ends. CDR3 bases: TGCAGCGTTCTTGAAAACACAGATACGCAGTATTTT. Translated, it gives CSVLENTDTQYF.

The chain recombines TRBV6-6 with TRBJ1-1; the D is unclear. This CDR3 contains 14 residues. Trimming left V 7 bases short and J 0 bases short, with 12 bases between. Germline loops: CDR1 MNHNY, CDR2 SVGAGI (reference sequence). CDR3 amino acids: CASKLDGLNTEAFF. In nucleotides, the CDR3 is TGTGCCAGCAAGCTGGACGGTCTGAACACTGAAGCTTTCTTT.

The table lists this clone with a count of one. The rearrangement uses TRBV6-4 and TRBJ2-1, with 7 bases aligning to TRBD1. Germline V gene sequence: CDR1 MRHNA, CDR2 SNTAGT. The CDR3 is 13 amino acids. V trimming: 2 bases; J trimming: 7 bases; junction bases outside the gene matches: 2. The CDR3 region is CASSDRGQNEQFF. CDR3 DNA sequence: TGTGCCAGCAGTGACCGGGGACAGAATGAGCAGTTCTTC.

CDR3 residues: CAWSVGELQPQHF. The DNA for the CDR3 is TGTGCCTGGAGTGTCGGGGAGCTGCAGCCCCAGCATTTT. The chain recombines TRBV30 with TRBJ1-5; no reliable D call. Trimming took off 0 bases at V and 7 bases at J, with 10 bases between the two ends. Germline V gives CDR1 GTSNPN, CDR2 SVGIG (reference sequence). The CDR3 spans 13 residues.

The chain recombines TRBV19 with TRBJ1-5; the D is unclear. Trimming left V 5 bases short and J 5 bases short, with 7 bases between. The CDR3 extends over 12 amino acids. Germline lookup yields CDR1 LNHDA and CDR2 SQIVND (reference sequence). CDR3 nucleotides: TGTGCCAGTAGTCTCGGGTATCAGCCCCAGCATTTT. Its translation is CASSLGYQPQHF.

The rearrangement joins TRBV9 to TRBJ2-3; D is perhaps TRBD2 (6 bases). The V end was cut by 4 bases, the J end by 2 bases, with 26 bases between. The CDR3 loop spans 19 amino acids. CDR1 is SGDLS, CDR2 YYNGEE, per germline. CDR3 protein: CASSTSPGLASIHTDTQYF. As DNA, the CDR3 is TGTGCCAGCAGCACCAGCCCAGGGCTAGCGTCCATACACACAGATACGCAGTATTTT.

The V gene is TRBV10-3, the J gene TRBJ1-2; D remains ambiguous. CDR1 is ENHRY, CDR2 SYGVKD, per germline. This CDR3 spans 15 amino acids. Trimming took off 4 bases at V and 0 bases at J, with 12 bases between the two ends. CDR3 nucleotides: TGTGCCATCAGTGCCGGGAGCGGGTCTAACTATGGCTACACCTTC. It translates to CAISAGSGSNYGYTF.

V gene TRBV29-1 combines with J gene TRBJ1-2, with D tentatively TRBD1 (5 bases). The V gene's germline CDR1 is SQVTM and CDR2 ANQGSEA. This CDR3 has 12 residues. Trimming cost V 3 bases and J 5 bases, with 10 bases left between them. This CDR3 reads CSVDLRDYGYTF. For the CDR3, the DNA is TGCAGCGTTGATCTCAGGGATTATGGCTACACCTTC.

The gene calls are TRBV5-1 and TRBJ1-2, with TRBD1 matching 12 bases. Losses at the gene ends were 4 bases for V and 7 bases for J; bases not matched to a gene: 8. From germline, CDR1 is SGHRS and CDR2 YFSETQ. The length of the CDR3 is 15 residues. The CDR3 DNA follows: TGCGCCAGCAGCGAAGGGACAGGGGGCGCGGGTGGCTACACCTTC. Its protein product is CASSEGTGGAGGYTF.

The chain carries TRBV13 and TRBJ2-7; a weak D match, TRBD1 (5 bases). Germline CDR1 is PRHDT and CDR2 is FYEKMQ (reference sequence). CDR3 length equals 15 residues. Trimming removed 8 bases from V and 0 bases from J, with 17 bases in between. CDR3 sequence: CASSLNRQISYEQYF. The DNA of the CDR3 is TGTGCCAGCTCCTTAAACAGGCAGATCTCCTACGAGCAGTACTTC.

In its sample, this clone was seen once. The J gene is TRBJ1-1, the V gene TRBV11-2; D is unclear. The CDR3 consists of 13 residues. V was cut by 8 bases and J by 4 bases, with 14 bases left in between. The V gene's germline CDR1 is SGHAT and CDR2 FQNNGV. As DNA, the CDR3 is TGTGCCAGCGGCGTGGGTGTTAGCACTGAAGCTTTCTTT. This codes for CASGVGVSTEAFF.

The chain is built from TRBV14 and TRBJ2-1, with D possibly TRBD1 on 6 matching bases. V was trimmed by 4 bases and J by 4 bases, leaving 14 bases between them. Germline V lookup: CDR1 SGHDN, CDR2 FVKESK. The CDR3 runs to 15 residues. CDR3 protein: CASSPRDQGYNEQFF. In DNA form, the CDR3 reads TGTGCCAGCAGCCCCCGGGACCAGGGGTACAATGAGCAGTTCTTC.

The chain employs TRBV7-3 and TRBJ2-3; D gene uncertain. Germline assignment: CDR1 SGHTA and CDR2 FQGTGA. The CDR3 extends over 15 amino acids. The V end was cut by 5 bases, the J end by 1 base, with 13 bases between. CDR3 sequence (DNA): TGTGCCAGCAGCCCCACCGGATCCGGCACAGATACGCAGTATTTT. It is translated as CASSPTGSGTDTQYF.

This CDR3 reads CASSYGQGTGELFF. The CDR3 DNA reads as TGTGCCAGCAGCTATGGACAGGGTACCGGGGAGCTGTTTTTT. V gene TRBV5-6 combines with J gene TRBJ2-2, with 8 bases identical to TRBD1. Germline V lookup: CDR1 SGHDT, CDR2 YYEEEE. With 3 bases clipped from V and 5 bases from J, the junction kept 3 bases outside the gene matches. CDR3 size: 14 residues.

The DNA for the CDR3 is TGTGCCACCAACAGGGGGGTCATTTCCTACGAGCAGTACTTC. This sequence encodes CATNRGVISYEQYF. This chain links TRBV10-3 with TRBJ2-7; 8 bases are shared with TRBD1. The germline gives CDR1 ENHRY, CDR2 SYGVKD. Unmatched junction bases numbered 9, after V lost 10 bases and J lost 1 base. The CDR3 runs 14 residues.

CDR3: CASSQRTGNSPLHF. DNA for the CDR3: TGTGCCAGCAGCCAACGGACGGGAAATTCACCCCTCCACTTT. V usage is TRBV4-2 and J usage is TRBJ1-6; D is ambiguous. V was clipped by 2 bases and J by 7 bases, with 9 bases between them. Per the germline V gene, CDR1 is LGHNA and CDR2 is YNFKEQ. The CDR3 is made up of 14 amino acids.

This chain uses TRBV18 with TRBJ2-6, with 7 bases identical to TRBD1. J lost 4 bases, V lost 3 bases, and 6 bases had no gene match. Germline values: CDR1 KGHSH, CDR2 LQKENI. The CDR3 spans 16 residues. In DNA form, the CDR3 reads TGTGCCAGCTCACCGATACAGGGGTCCGGGGCCAACGTCCTGACTTTC. Translated: CASSPIQGSGANVLTF.

The V and J genes are TRBV7-8 and TRBJ2-1, with 7 bases identical to TRBD1. The ends lost 5 bases at V and 0 bases at J; junction bases unmatched: 4. Germline assignment: CDR1 SGHVS and CDR2 FQNEAQ. The CDR3 sequence is 15 residues long. CDR3 nucleotide sequence: TGTGCCAGCAGCATGGGACAGAGCTCCTACAATGAGCAGTTCTTC. Translation gives CASSMGQSSYNEQFF.

J is TRBJ2-5 and V is TRBV4-1; no reliable D call. V was cut by 1 base and J by 1 base, with 4 bases left in between. Germline lookup yields CDR1 MGHRA and CDR2 YSYEKL. This CDR3 is 13 amino acids long. CDR3 sequence reads: CASSQGVQETQYF. CDR3 sequence (DNA): TGCGCCAGCAGCCAAGGGGTCCAAGAGACCCAGTACTTC.

The CDR3 nucleotides are TGTGCCAGCAGCTTAGGGACAGGGAAGGACGAGCAGTACTTC. Its translation is CASSLGTGKDEQYF. The chain joins TRBV7-2 to TRBJ2-7; 8 bases map to TRBD1. Germline CDR1 and CDR2: SGHTA and FQGNSA. V was clipped by 1 base and J by 5 bases; unmatched bases: 4. The CDR3 extends over 14 amino acids.